This T cell receptor (beta chain) was found in a study of cytomegalovirus exposure and HLA in healthy donors. General study results and limits: A later analysis linked a missense DCLRE1C variant to TCR beta V- and J-gene trimming. A later analysis by the authors found several of the most significant clusters apparently linked to common viral pathogens.

The CDR3 length is 17 residues. V trimming: 2 bases; J trimming: 2 bases; junction bases outside the gene matches: 8. The V gene's germline CDR1 is MNHNS and CDR2 SASEGT. Primers included in the PCR were 60 Vbeta and 13 Jbeta primers. Clones were read by immunoSEQ multiplex PCR, and TCRdb kept only the in-frame ones, dropping some. The data contain 180,000 or so clones, 86% of them singletons. A word on this clone: As yet, its antigen is unknown.

The chain recombines TRBV6-1 with TRBJ2-3; 9 nucleotides match TRBD2. The sequencing sample was made of PBMCs. This clonotype was obtained from a woman younger than 45 in good health and CMV-seronegative. The CDR3 coding sequence is TGTGCCAGCAGTGAAAGGTTTAGCGGGGGCTACACAGATACGCAGTATTTT. It is translated as CASSERFSGGYTDTQYF.